The 3 T cell receptor beta chains presented below share a single source sample, sequenced in a study of technical replicates of blood from a handful of donors. TCRdb's copy holds only in-frame clones and misses some; the assay was immunoSEQ multiplex PCR. The table shows under 90,000 clones, with 94% occurring only once. The specimen sequenced was T cells isolated from PBMCs. The receptors derive from a human donor in good health.

V and J are TRBV10-1 and TRBJ2-7, with 8 bases matching TRBD1. J was trimmed by 2 bases and V by 2 bases; bases with no gene match: 5. CDR1 is WNHNN and CDR2 is SYGVQD in the germline V gene (reference sequence). The CDR3 totals 15 residues. CDR3 DNA sequence: TGCGCCAGCAGTGAGCACGGACAGGGCCCCTACGAGCAGTACTTC. Protein: CASSEHGQGPYEQYF.

The chain recombines TRBV5-8 with TRBJ2-7; 9 bases map to TRBD1. There are 19 residues in the CDR3. Germline V gene data show CDR1 as SGHTS and CDR2 as YDEGEE. Trimming took 4 bases from V and 3 from J; bases not matched to a gene: 20. CDR3 bases: TGTGCCAGCAGCAAAAACTTTGGACAGGGGTCTTACCTGAGCTACGAGCAGTACTTC. Its translation is CASSKNFGQGSYLSYEQYF.

Regarding this clone: One end of the junction does not line up with germline, which may come from a read error. The DNA of the CDR3 is TGTGCCAGCAGTTTAGCAGGGGGGGGCAATCAGCCCCAGCATTTT. Encoded protein: CASSLAGGGNQPQHF. This rearrangement joins TRBV7-8 to TRBJ1-5, with 7 bases lining up with TRBD1. The CDR3 spans 15 residues. CDR1 and CDR2 from the germline V gene are SGHVS and FQNEAQ.